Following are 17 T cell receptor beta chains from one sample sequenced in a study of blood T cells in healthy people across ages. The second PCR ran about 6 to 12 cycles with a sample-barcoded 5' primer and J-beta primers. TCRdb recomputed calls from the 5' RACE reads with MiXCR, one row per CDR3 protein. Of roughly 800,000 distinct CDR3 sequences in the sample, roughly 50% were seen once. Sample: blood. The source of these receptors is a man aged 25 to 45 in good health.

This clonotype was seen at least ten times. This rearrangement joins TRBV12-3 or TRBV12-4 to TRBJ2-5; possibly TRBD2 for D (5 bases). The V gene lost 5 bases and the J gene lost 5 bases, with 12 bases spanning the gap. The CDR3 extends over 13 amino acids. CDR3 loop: CASSQLELETQYF. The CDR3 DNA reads TGTGCCAGCAGTCAACTAGAGCTGGAGACCCAGTACTTC.

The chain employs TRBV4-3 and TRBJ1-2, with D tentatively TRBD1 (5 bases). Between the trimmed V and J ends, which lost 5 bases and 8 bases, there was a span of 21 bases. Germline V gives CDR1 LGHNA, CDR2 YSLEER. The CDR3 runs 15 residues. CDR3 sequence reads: CASSSSRTSEDGYTF. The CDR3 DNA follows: TGCGCCAGCAGCAGTAGTCGGACATCAGAGGACGGCTACACCTTC.

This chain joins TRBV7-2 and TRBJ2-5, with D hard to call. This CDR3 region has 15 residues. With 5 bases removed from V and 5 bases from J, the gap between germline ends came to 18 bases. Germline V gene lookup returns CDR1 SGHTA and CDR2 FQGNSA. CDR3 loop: CASSRSLREAETQYF. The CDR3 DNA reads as TGTGCCAGCAGCCGCAGTTTGAGAGAAGCGGAGACCCAGTACTTC.

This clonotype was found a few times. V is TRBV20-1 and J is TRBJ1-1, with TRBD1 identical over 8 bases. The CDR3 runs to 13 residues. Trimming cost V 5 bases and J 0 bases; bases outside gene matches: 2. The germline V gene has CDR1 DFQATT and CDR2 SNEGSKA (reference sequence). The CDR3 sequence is CSAAGQVNTEAFF. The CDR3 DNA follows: TGCAGTGCTGCGGGACAGGTGAACACTGAAGCTTTCTTT.

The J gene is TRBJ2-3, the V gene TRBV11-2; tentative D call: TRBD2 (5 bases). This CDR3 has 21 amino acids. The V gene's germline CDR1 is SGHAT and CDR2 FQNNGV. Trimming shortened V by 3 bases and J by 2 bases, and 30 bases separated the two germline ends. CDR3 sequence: CASSFWGAHPSTSRDTDTQYF. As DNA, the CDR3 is TGTGCCAGCAGCTTTTGGGGAGCTCACCCATCCACTAGTCGGGACACAGATACGCAGTATTTT. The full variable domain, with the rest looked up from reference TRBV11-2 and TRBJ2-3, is EAGVAQSPRYKIIEKRQSVAFWCNPISGHATLYWYQQILGQGPKLLIQFQNNGVVDDSQLPKDRFSAERLKGVDSTLKIQPAKLEDSAVYLCASSFWGAHPSTSRDTDTQYFGPGTRLTVL.

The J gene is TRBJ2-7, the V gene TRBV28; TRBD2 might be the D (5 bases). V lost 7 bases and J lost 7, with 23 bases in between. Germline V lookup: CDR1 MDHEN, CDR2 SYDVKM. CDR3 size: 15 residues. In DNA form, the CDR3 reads TGTGCCAGCATTGGAGGAGAAGTTACGATGTGGGAGCAGTACTTC. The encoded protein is CASIGGEVTMWEQYF.

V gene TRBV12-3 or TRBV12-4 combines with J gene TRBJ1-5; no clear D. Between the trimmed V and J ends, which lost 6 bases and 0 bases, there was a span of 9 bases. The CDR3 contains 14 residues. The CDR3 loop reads CASSPDPSNQPQHF. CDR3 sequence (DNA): TGTGCCAGCAGCCCCGACCCTAGCAATCAGCCCCAGCATTTT.

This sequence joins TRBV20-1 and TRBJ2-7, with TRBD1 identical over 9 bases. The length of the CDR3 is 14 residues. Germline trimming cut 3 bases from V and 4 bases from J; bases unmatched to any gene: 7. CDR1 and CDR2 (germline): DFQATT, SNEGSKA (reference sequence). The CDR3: CSASPTGGRYEQYF. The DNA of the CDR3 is TGCAGTGCTAGCCCCACAGGGGGCAGGTACGAGCAGTACTTC.

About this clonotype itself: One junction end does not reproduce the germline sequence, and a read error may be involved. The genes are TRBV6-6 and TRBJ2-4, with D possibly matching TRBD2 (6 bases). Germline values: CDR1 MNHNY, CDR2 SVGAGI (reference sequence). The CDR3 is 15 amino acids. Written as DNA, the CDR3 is TGTGCCAGCAGGCCGTATAGCGGAGCCACAAACATTCAGTACTTC. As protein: CASRPYSGATNIQYF.

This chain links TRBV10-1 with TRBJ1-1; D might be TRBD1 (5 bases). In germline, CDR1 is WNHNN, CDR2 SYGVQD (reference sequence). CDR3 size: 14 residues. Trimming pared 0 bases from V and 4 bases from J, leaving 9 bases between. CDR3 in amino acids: CASSESTGATEAFF. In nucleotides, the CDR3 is TGCGCCAGCAGTGAGTCGACCGGGGCCACTGAAGCTTTCTTT.

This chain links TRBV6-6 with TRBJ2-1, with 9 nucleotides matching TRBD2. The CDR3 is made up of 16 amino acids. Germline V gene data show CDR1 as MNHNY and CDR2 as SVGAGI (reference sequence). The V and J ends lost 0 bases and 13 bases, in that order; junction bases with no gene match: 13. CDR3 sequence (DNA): TGTGCCAGCAGTTACTCCAGACTAGCGGTAGAAGAGACCCAGTTCTTC. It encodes CASSYSRLAVEETQFF.

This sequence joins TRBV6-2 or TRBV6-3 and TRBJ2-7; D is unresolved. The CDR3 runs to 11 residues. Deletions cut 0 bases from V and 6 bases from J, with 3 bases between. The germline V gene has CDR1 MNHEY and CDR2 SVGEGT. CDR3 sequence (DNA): TGTGCCAGCAGTTACTCGTTCGAGCAGTACTTC. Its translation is CASSYSFEQYF.

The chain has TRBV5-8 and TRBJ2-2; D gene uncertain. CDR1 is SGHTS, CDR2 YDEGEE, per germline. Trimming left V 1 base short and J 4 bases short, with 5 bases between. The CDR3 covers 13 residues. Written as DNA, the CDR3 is TGTGCCAGCAGCTTGTTCTTCACCGGGGAGCTGTTTTTT. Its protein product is CASSLFFTGELFF.

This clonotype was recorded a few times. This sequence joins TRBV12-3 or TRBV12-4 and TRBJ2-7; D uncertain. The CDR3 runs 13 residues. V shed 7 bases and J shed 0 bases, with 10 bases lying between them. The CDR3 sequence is CASMTANSYEQYF. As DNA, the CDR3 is TGTGCCAGCATGACGGCAAACTCCTACGAGCAGTACTTC.

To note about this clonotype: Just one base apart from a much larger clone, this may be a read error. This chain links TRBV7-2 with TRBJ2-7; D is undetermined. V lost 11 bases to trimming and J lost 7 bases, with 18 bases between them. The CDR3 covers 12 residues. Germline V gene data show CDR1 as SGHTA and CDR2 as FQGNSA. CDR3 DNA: TGTGCCTCGGCGGTCAGCATCAATGAGCAGTACTTC. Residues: CASAVSINEQYF. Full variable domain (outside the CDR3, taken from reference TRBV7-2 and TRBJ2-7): GAGVSQSPSNKVTEKGKDVELRCDPISGHTALYWYRQSLGQGLEFLIYFQGNSAPDKSGLPSDRFSAERTGGSVSTLTIQRTQQEDSAVYLCASAVSINEQYFGPGTRLTVT.

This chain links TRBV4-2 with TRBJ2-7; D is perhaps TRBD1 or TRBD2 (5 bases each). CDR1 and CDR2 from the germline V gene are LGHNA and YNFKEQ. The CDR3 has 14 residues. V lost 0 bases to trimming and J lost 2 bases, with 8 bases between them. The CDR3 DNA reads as TGTGCCAGCAGCCAAGACGAGGGGCCCTACGAGCAGTACTTC. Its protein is CASSQDEGPYEQYF.

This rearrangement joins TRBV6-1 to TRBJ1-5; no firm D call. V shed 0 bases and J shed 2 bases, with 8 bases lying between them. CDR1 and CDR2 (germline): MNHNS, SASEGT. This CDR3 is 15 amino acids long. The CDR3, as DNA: TGTGCCAGCAGTGAAGCTTCGGCAGGCAATCAGCCCCAGCATTTT. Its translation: CASSEASAGNQPQHF.